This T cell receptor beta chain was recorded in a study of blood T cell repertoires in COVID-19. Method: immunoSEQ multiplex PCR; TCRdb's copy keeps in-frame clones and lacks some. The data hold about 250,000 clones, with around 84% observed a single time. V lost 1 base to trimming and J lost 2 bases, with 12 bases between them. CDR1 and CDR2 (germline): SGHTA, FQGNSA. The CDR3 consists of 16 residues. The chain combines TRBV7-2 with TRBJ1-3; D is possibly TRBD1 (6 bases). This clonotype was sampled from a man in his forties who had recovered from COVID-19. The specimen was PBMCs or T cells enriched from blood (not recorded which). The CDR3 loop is CASSLVSGAPGNTIYF. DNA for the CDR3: TGTGCCAGCAGCTTAGTATCAGGGGCACCTGGAAACACCATATATTTT.